A single T cell receptor (beta chain) is shown here with its context. This sample is drawn from a study of OX40 agonist ivuxolimab in advanced cancers. As for the study in general: Three dose-escalation patients had partial responses: one with hepatocellular carcinoma and two with cutaneous melanoma.

Profiling relied on immunoSEQ multiplex PCR, and the TCRdb table lists in-frame clones only, not all of them. The table has tens of thousands of clones, over 75% seen once. The CDR3 has 14 residues. Germline values: CDR1 MNHEY, CDR2 SVGAGI. V was shortened by 6 bases and J by 3 bases, with 15 bases between the two germline ends. The chain employs TRBV6-5 and TRBJ2-7; D is perhaps TRBD1 (6 bases). This TCR came from an adult with an advanced solid tumor such as melanoma, head and neck, liver or kidney cancer. The material was CD4+ or CD8+ T cells sorted from blood, obtained in a trial of the OX40 agonist ivuxolimab. The CDR3 protein is CASSQPAGDYEQYF. For the CDR3, the DNA is TGTGCCAGCAGCCAACCGGCAGGGGACTACGAGCAGTACTTC.